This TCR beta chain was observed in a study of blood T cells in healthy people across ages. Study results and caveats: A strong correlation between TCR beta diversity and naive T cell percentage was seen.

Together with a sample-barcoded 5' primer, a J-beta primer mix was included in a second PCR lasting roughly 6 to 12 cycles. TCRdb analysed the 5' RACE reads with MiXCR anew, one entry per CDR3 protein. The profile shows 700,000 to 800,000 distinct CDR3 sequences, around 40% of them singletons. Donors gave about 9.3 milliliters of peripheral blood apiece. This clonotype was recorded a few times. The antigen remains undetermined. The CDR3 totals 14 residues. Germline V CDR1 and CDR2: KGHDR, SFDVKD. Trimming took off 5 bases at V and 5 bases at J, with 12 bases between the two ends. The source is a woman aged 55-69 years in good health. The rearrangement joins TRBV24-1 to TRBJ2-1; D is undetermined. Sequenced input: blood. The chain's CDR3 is CATSGTPLNNEQFF. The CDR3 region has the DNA TGTGCCACCAGTGGGACCCCCCTAAACAATGAGCAGTTCTTC.